A single sample is the source of the 24 T cell receptor beta chains below, sequenced in a study of CD4 T cells in relation to SARS-CoV-2 and coronaviruses. Method: immunoSEQ multiplex PCR; TCRdb's copy keeps in-frame clones and lacks some. The sample has 30,000 to 45,000 clones, roughly 90% seen once; the top ten hold approximately 8.8%. The sequencing sample was made of memory CD4+ T cells from PBMCs. These receptors all stem from an adult with COVID-19.

The chain recombines TRBV10-3 with TRBJ2-2, with TRBD1 as a possible D gene (7 bases). The CDR3 runs to 15 residues. Trimming stripped 4 bases from V and 1 base from J, with 10 bases between. Germline CDR1 ENHRY, CDR2 SYGVKD. This chain's CDR3 is CAISAGGGNTGELFF. CDR3 in DNA: TGTGCCATCAGTGCAGGGGGAGGGAACACCGGGGAGCTGTTTTTT.

This clone was seen only once. The V call is TRBV7-2, the J call TRBJ2-5; D possibly uses TRBD1 or TRBD2 (7 bases each). Trimming pared 10 bases from V and 6 bases from J, leaving 24 bases between. The CDR3 sequence is 15 residues long. Germline-derived CDR1 and CDR2 are SGHTA and FQGNSA. The DNA of the CDR3 is TGTGCCACCAGGGGGGGCACGGGACCCCACCAGACCCAGTACTTC. Translating gives CATRGGTGPHQTQYF.

The chain carries TRBV4-1 and TRBJ2-7, with 9 bases lining up with TRBD1. Germline CDR1 MGHRA, CDR2 YSYEKL. V trimming: 1 base; J trimming: 4 bases; junction bases outside the gene matches: 5. The CDR3 has 15 amino acids. CDR3 nucleotide sequence: TGCGCCAGCAGCCAAGCCAGGACAGGGGAGTACGAGCAGTACTTC. The encoded protein is CASSQARTGEYEQYF.

V usage is TRBV3-1 (or the pseudogene TRBV3-2) and J usage is TRBJ2-7, with D possibly matching TRBD2 (6 bases). The CDR3 contains 14 residues. The germline CDR1 and CDR2 sequences are LGHDT and YNNKEL (reference sequence). Trimming stripped 4 bases from V and 0 bases from J, with 10 bases between. Written as DNA, the CDR3 is TGTGCCAGCAGCCCCCGGGACTCCTCCTACGAGCAGTACTTC. Translating gives CASSPRDSSYEQYF.

This sequence joins TRBV9 and TRBJ1-3; 8 bases align to TRBD1. Trimming took 4 bases from V and 0 from J; bases not matched to a gene: 9. CDR1 and CDR2 from the germline V gene are SGDLS and YYNGEE. The CDR3 runs to 17 residues. Written as DNA, the CDR3 is TGTGCCAGCAGCACCCGGGGACAGGCTTACTCTGGAAACACCATATATTTT. Translated, it gives CASSTRGQAYSGNTIYF.

The rearrangement links TRBV29-1 to TRBJ2-5; D might be TRBD2 (6 bases). In germline, CDR1 is SQVTM, CDR2 ANQGSEA. The V gene lost 4 bases and the J gene lost 5 bases, with 8 bases spanning the gap. The CDR3 spans 11 residues. CDR3 amino acids: CSVGEVETQYF. CDR3 nucleotide sequence: TGCAGCGTTGGGGAGGTGGAGACCCAGTACTTC.

This chain joins TRBV6-5 and TRBJ2-3; 9 nucleotides align to TRBD1. Germline values: CDR1 MNHEY, CDR2 SVGAGI. The CDR3 extends over 14 amino acids. After removal of 7 bases from V and 4 bases from J, the junction contained 6 bases not matched to a gene. As DNA, the CDR3 is TGTGCCAGCACCGGGACAGGGTGGTCAGATACGCAGTATTTT. As protein: CASTGTGWSDTQYF.

The chain is built from TRBV9 and TRBJ2-5; 13 bases map to TRBD2. The CDR3 contains 15 residues. Per the germline V gene, CDR1 is SGDLS and CDR2 is YYNGEE. V trimming: 4 bases; J trimming: 5 bases; junction bases outside the gene matches: 5. CDR3 nucleotides: TGTGCCAGCAGCCCACTAGCGGGGGGGGTTGAGACCCAGTACTTC. It is translated as CASSPLAGGVETQYF.

A single count supports this clone. The V call is TRBV29-1, the J call TRBJ2-5, with D perhaps TRBD1 (7 bases). The CDR3 covers 13 residues. CDR1 is SQVTM and CDR2 is ANQGSEA in the germline V gene. V lost 1 base, J lost 4 bases, and 10 bases lay in between. The CDR3 bases are TGCAGCGTTGAAGGGAGGGGGCGAGAGACCCAGTACTTC. Translated: CSVEGRGRETQYF.

V and J are TRBV10-3 and TRBJ1-2; D gene uncertain. Germline loops: CDR1 ENHRY, CDR2 SYGVKD. The CDR3 contains 14 residues. Trimming took 3 bases from V and 4 from J, leaving 12 bases between them. The CDR3 region is CAISEGGRGYGYTF. In nucleotides, the CDR3 is TGTGCCATCAGTGAAGGAGGGAGAGGCTATGGCTACACCTTC.

The chain carries TRBV4-1 and TRBJ2-1; the match to TRBD2 covers 8 bases. CDR1 and CDR2 (germline): MGHRA, YSYEKL. V trimming: 4 bases; J trimming: 0 bases; junction bases outside the gene matches: 2. This CDR3 has 15 amino acids. This CDR3 is CASSPLADSYNEQFF. The CDR3 nucleotides read TGCGCCAGCAGCCCACTAGCGGACTCCTACAATGAGCAGTTCTTC.

A few counts support this clone. This rearrangement joins TRBV28 to TRBJ2-7, with 9 nucleotides matching TRBD1. This CDR3 is built from 13 residues. The V and J ends lost 8 bases and 3 bases, in that order; junction bases with no gene match: 5. CDR1 MDHEN and CDR2 SYDVKM come from the germline V gene. Written as DNA, the CDR3 is TGTGCCAGCCTAGACAGGGGGATCTACGAGCAGTACTTC. Residues: CASLDRGIYEQYF.

V is TRBV9 and J is TRBJ2-2; D gene unclear. Trimming pared 0 bases from V and 4 bases from J, leaving 7 bases between. The CDR3 runs 14 residues. The germline V gene encodes CDR1 SGDLS and CDR2 YYNGEE. The CDR3 DNA reads TGTGCCAGCAGCGTAGGGCTAATCACCGGGGAGCTGTTTTTT. Translated: CASSVGLITGELFF.

This clone appeared once. CDR3 sequence reads: CASSLVGTDTQYF. The CDR3 DNA is TGTGCCAGCAGTTTAGTAGGCACAGATACGCAGTATTTT. V usage is TRBV12-3 or TRBV12-4 and J usage is TRBJ2-3; D remains ambiguous. The CDR3 covers 13 residues. V was trimmed by 1 base and J by 1 base, leaving 3 bases between them.

The rearrangement uses TRBV6-5 and TRBJ2-5; D is possibly TRBD2 (5 bases). The CDR3 spans 14 residues. Germline lookup yields CDR1 MNHEY and CDR2 SVGAGI. Deletions cut 2 bases from V and 5 bases from J, with 12 bases between. The CDR3 DNA sequence: TGTGCCAGCAGTTACACTAGAACGGCGGAGACCCAGTACTTC. Its protein is CASSYTRTAETQYF.

Here the CDR3 reads CASSDDYFGEAFF. CDR3 DNA: TGTGCCAGCAGCGACGACTACTTCGGTGAAGCTTTCTTT. This sequence joins TRBV6-5 and TRBJ1-1; D is unresolved. The CDR3 totals 13 residues. Germline assignment: CDR1 MNHEY and CDR2 SVGAGI. V was pared by 6 bases and J by 7 bases, with 15 bases between.

The V call is TRBV6-2 or TRBV6-3, the J call TRBJ2-4; D unresolved. The germline gives CDR1 MNHEY, CDR2 SVGEGT. Trimming took off 6 bases at V and 0 bases at J, with 18 bases between the two ends. This CDR3 is 17 amino acids long. CDR3 region: CASSPAMASLAKNIQYF. The CDR3 nucleotides read TGTGCCAGCAGCCCAGCCATGGCCAGCCTAGCCAAAAACATTCAGTACTTC.

Comment on this clone: In the same sample, other DNA sequences code for this CDR3. The V and J genes are TRBV7-2 and TRBJ1-5, with D uncertain. CDR1 and CDR2 from the germline V gene are SGHTA and FQGNSA. The V end was cut by 4 bases, the J end by 4 bases, with 8 bases between. The CDR3 runs to 13 residues. CDR3 sequence (DNA): TGTGCCAGCAGCTCGACGAGAAATCAGCCCCAGCATTTT. It codes for CASSSTRNQPQHF. The full variable domain, rest sourced from reference TRBV7-2 and TRBJ1-5, is GAGVSQSPSNKVTEKGKDVELRCDPISGHTALYWYRQSLGQGLEFLIYFQGNSAPDKSGLPSDRFSAERTGGSVSTLTIQRTQQEDSAVYLCASSSTRNQPQHFGDGTRLSIL.

This chain links TRBV5-4 with TRBJ2-5; 8 bases are a match to TRBD2. Losses at the gene ends were 1 base for V and 3 bases for J; bases not matched to a gene: 11. The length of the CDR3 is 17 residues. Germline assignment: CDR1 SGHNT and CDR2 YYREEE (reference sequence). Here the CDR3 reads CASSLIGRGGGEETQYF. Here the CDR3 DNA reads TGTGCCAGCAGCTTGATTGGTCGGGGGGGCGGGGAAGAGACCCAGTACTTC. Drawing the rest from reference TRBV5-4 and TRBJ2-5, the complete variable domain is ETGVTQSPTHLIKTRGQQVTLRCSSQSGHNTVSWYQQALGQGPQFIFQYYREEENGRGNFPPRFSGLQFPNYSSELNVNALELDDSALYLCASSLIGRGGGEETQYFGPGTRLLVL.

J is TRBJ1-1 and V is TRBV7-2; D is unresolved. The CDR3 runs to 15 residues. Germline V gives CDR1 SGHTA, CDR2 FQGNSA. V dropped 5 bases and J dropped 6 bases, with 19 bases sitting between them. In DNA, the CDR3 is TGTGCCAGCAGCGCCTCCCGGGCCCTCTACGCTGAAGCTTTCTTT. Its translation: CASSASRALYAEAFF.

In its sample, this clone was seen once. The chain links TRBV7-9 to TRBJ1-2; 8 bases agree with TRBD1. The CDR3 spans 13 residues. CDR1 is SEHNR and CDR2 is FQNEAQ in the germline V gene (reference sequence). J lost 12 bases, V lost 1 base, and 7 bases had no gene match. CDR3 DNA: TGTGCCAGCAGCTTAGAGACAGGGGCTTTTGACACCTTC. Its translation is CASSLETGAFDTF.

The chain links TRBV28 to TRBJ2-4, with D perhaps matching TRBD1 or TRBD2 (5 bases each). CDR1 is MDHEN and CDR2 is SYDVKM in the germline V gene. The CDR3 sequence is 15 residues long. V was cut by 11 bases and J by 1 base, with 18 bases left in between. CDR3 sequence: CASCWEKGAKNIQYF. CDR3 bases: TGTGCCTCTTGTTGGGAGAAGGGGGCCAAAAACATTCAGTACTTC.

The chain joins TRBV5-1 to TRBJ1-1; a weak D match, TRBD1 (6 bases). The V end lost 2 bases, the J end lost 6 bases, and 14 bases lay between the germline ends. The CDR3 is made up of 14 amino acids. Germline V gene lookup returns CDR1 SGHRS and CDR2 YFSETQ. CDR3 sequence: CASSLLGGDAEAFF. The CDR3 coding sequence is TGCGCCAGCAGCTTACTTGGGGGCGACGCTGAAGCTTTCTTT.

This chain joins TRBV5-8 and TRBJ2-1; D gene ambiguous. Per germline, CDR1 SGHTS and CDR2 YDEGEE. The CDR3 runs 16 residues. The V end was cut by 1 base, the J end by 4 bases, with 15 bases between. CDR3 bases: TGTGCCAGCAGCTTGTCAAGGTCGACCTTTTACAATGAGCAGTTCTTC. It is translated as CASSLSRSTFYNEQFF.